This is a list of T cell receptor beta chains from one sample in a study of OX40 agonist ivuxolimab in advanced cancers. The assay was immunoSEQ multiplex PCR, and TCRdb's table has in-frame clones only and misses some. The table records about 88,000 clones, around 85% of them present only once. Sequenced here: CD4+ or CD8+ T cells sorted from blood, sampled in a trial of the OX40 agonist ivuxolimab. The receptors derive from an adult with an advanced solid tumor such as melanoma, head and neck, liver or kidney cancer. CDR3s include the opening cysteine and the closing phenylalanine or tryptophan. Fields, in order: clone size, J gene, V gene, CDR3 protein. Clone size appears in some rows only: once, few, many, or a class for an expanded clone.

>once|TRBJ1-4|TRBV11-1
CASSLVDDGPTEKLFF
>-|TRBJ2-7|TRBV6-1
CAILYEGSYEQYF
>once|TRBJ2-1|TRBV9
CASSQGRDGLNEQFF
>-|TRBJ2-5|TRBV7-3
CASSLQGSRGGETQYF
>-|TRBJ2-4|TRBV27
CASSFGTGKAKNIQYF
>-|TRBJ2-2|TRBV5-1
CASSLGTTREGSGELFF
>-|TRBJ2-1|TRBV4-2
CASSQAGTDNEQFF
>-|TRBJ2-2|TRBV12-2
CASRLYPDRPELFF
>-|TRBJ2-3|TRBV7-8
CASSALLLAETWDTQYF
>-|TRBJ1-5|TRBV4-1
CASSQDLWGTQPQHF
>-|TRBJ1-5|TRBV28
CASAAGGINQPQHF
>-|TRBJ2-7|TRBV2
CASSEDTASSYEQYF
>-|TRBJ1-2|TRBV7-9
CASSAGQGAVYGYTF
>-|TRBJ2-1|TRBV27
CASSPSSGIGDEQFF
>-|TRBJ2-7|TRBV28
CASSTDPGGDREPYEQYF
>-|TRBJ2-7|TRBV6-5
CASSPEVVGTYEQYF
>-|TRBJ2-2|TRBV7-2
CASSRLTGPGELFF
>-|TRBJ2-1|TRBV15
CATTGPYNEQFF
>-|TRBJ2-2|TRBV5-4
CASSSDKNTGELFF
>once|TRBJ1-1|TRBV12-5
CASAAFLPEAFF
>-|TRBJ2-3|TRBV4-3
CASSHLLGGTDTQYF
>-|TRBJ2-1|TRBV9
CASSVPLSGSSYNEQFF